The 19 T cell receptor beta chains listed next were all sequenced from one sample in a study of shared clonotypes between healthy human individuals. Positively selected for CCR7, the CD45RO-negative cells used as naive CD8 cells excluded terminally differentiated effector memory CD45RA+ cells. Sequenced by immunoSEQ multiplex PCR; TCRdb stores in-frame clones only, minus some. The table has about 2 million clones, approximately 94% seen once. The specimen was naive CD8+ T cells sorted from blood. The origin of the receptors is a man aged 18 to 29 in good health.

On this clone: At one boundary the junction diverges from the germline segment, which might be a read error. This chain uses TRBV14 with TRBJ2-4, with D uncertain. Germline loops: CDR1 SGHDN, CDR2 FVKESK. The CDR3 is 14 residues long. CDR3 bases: TGTGCCAGCAGCCAAACCGGAGCCGAAAACATTCAGTACTTC. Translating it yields CASSQTGAENIQYF.

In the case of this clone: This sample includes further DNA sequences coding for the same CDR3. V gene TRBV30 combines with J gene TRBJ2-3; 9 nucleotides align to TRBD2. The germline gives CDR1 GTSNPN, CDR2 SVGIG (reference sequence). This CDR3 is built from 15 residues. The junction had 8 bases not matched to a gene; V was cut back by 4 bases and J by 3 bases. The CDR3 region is CAWTRGGASTDTQYF. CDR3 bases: TGTGCCTGGACCCGCGGGGGGGCCTCGACAGATACGCAGTATTTT. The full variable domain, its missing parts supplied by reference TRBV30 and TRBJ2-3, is SQTIHQWPATLVQPVGSPLSLECTVEGTSNPNLYWYRQAAGRGLQLLFYSVGIGQISSEVPQNLSASRPQDRQFILSSKKLLLSDSGFYLCAWTRGGASTDTQYFGPGTRLTVL.

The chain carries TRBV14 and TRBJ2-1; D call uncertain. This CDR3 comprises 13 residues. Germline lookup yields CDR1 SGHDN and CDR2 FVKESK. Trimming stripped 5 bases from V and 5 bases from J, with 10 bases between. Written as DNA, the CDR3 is TGTGCCAGCAGCGCTTACGAAGACAATGAGCAGTTCTTC. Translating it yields CASSAYEDNEQFF. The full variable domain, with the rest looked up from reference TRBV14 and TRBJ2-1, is EAGVTQFPSHSVIEKGQTVTLRCDPISGHDNLYWYRRVMGKEIKFLLHFVKESKQDESGMPNNRFLAERTGGTYSTLKVQPAELEDSGVYFCASSAYEDNEQFFGPGTRLTVL.

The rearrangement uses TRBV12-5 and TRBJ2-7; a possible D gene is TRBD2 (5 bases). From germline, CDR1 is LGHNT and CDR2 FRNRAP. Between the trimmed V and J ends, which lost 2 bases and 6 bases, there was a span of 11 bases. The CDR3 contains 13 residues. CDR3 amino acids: CASGLSGLLEQYF. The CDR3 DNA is TGTGCTAGTGGTTTGTCCGGACTGCTCGAGCAGTACTTC. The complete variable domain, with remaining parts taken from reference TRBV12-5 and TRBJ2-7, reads DARVTQTPRHKVTEMGQEVTMRCQPILGHNTVFWYRQTMMQGLELLAYFRNRAPLDDSGMPKDRFSAEMPDATLATLKIQPSEPRDSAVYFCASGLSGLLEQYFGPGTRLTVT.

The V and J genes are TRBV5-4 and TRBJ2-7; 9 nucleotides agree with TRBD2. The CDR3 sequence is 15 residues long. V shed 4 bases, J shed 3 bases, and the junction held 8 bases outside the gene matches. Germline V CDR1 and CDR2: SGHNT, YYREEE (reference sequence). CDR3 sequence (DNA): TGTGCCAGCAGCGGGGGCGGGGGGGCCGGCTACGAGCAGTACTTC. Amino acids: CASSGGGGAGYEQYF.

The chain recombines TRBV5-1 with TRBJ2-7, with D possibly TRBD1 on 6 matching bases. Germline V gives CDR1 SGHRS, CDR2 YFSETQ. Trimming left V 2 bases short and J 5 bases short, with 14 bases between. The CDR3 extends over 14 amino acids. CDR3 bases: TGCGCCAGCAGCTTCTACAGGGATCAGGACGAGCAGTACTTC. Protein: CASSFYRDQDEQYF.

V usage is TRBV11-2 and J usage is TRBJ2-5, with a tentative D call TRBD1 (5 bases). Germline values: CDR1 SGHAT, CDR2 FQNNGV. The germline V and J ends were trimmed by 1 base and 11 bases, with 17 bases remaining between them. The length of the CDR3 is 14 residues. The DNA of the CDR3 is TGTGCCAGCAGCTTAGGACAGTCGGTGTTTGAGCAGTACTTC. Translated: CASSLGQSVFEQYF.

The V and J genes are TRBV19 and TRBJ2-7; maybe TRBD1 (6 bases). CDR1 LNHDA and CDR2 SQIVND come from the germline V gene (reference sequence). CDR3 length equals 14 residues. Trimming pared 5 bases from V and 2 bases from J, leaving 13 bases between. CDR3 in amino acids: CASSPGHKAYEQYF. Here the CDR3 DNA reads TGTGCCAGTAGTCCGGGACACAAGGCCTACGAGCAGTACTTC.

DNA of the CDR3: TGTGCCAGCAGCGTAGAGGGGGCGCGTGACGAGCAGTACTTC. Protein sequence: CASSVEGARDEQYF. The chain employs TRBV9 and TRBJ2-7, with 7 bases that match TRBD1. From germline, CDR1 is SGDLS and CDR2 YYNGEE. CDR3 length: 14 residues. The V gene end was trimmed by 0 bases and the J gene end by 5 bases; junction bases not matched to a gene: 5. Full variable domain (outside the CDR3, taken from reference TRBV9 and TRBJ2-7): DSGVTQTPKHLITATGQRVTLRCSPRSGDLSVYWYQQSLDQGLQFLIQYYNGEERAKGNILERFSAQQFPDLHSELNLSSLELGDSALYFCASSVEGARDEQYFGPGTRLTVT.

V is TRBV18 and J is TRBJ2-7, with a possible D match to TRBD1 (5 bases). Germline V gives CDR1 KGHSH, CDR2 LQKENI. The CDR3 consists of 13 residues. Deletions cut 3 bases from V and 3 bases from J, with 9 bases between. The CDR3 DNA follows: TGTGCCAGCTCACCCGGACACATCTACGAGCAGTACTTC. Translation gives CASSPGHIYEQYF. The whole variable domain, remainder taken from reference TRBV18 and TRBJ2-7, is NAGVMQNPRHLVRRRGQEARLRCSPMKGHSHVYWYRQLPEEGLKFMVYLQKENIIDESGMPKERFSAEFPKEGPSILRIQQVVRGDSAAYFCASSPGHIYEQYFGPGTRLTVT.

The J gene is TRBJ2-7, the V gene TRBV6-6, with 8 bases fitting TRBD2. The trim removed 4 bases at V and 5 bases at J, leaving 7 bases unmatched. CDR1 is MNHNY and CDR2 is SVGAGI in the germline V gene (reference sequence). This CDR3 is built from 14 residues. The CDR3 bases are TGTGCCAGCAGTTGGACCGGGGGGGCCAACGAGCAGTACTTC. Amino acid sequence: CASSWTGGANEQYF.

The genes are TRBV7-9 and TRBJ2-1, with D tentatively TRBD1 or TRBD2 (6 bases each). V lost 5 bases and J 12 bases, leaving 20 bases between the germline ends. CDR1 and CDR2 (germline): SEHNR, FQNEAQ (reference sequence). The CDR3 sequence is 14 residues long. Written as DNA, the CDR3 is TGTGCCAGCAGCGTCCCGGGACTCCAAGGGGGGCAGTTCTTC. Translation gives CASSVPGLQGGQFF.

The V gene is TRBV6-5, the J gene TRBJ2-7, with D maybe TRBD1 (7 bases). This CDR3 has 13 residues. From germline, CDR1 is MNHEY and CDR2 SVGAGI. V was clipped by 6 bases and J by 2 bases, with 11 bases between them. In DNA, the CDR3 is TGTGCCAGCAGCACAGGGGAGGCCTACGAGCAGTACTTC. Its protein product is CASSTGEAYEQYF.

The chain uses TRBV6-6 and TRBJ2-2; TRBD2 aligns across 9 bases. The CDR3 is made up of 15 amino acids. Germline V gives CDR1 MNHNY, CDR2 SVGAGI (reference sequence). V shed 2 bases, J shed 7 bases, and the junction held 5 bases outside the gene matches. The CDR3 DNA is TGTGCCAGCAGTTACGAACTAGCGGGTAGCGGGGAGCTGTTTTTT. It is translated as CASSYELAGSGELFF.

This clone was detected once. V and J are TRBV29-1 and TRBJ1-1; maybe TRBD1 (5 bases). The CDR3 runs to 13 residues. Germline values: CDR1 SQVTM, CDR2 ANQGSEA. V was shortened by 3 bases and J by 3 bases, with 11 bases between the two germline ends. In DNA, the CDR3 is TGCAGCGTTGACCCCGGGGACGACACTGAAGCTTTCTTT. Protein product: CSVDPGDDTEAFF.

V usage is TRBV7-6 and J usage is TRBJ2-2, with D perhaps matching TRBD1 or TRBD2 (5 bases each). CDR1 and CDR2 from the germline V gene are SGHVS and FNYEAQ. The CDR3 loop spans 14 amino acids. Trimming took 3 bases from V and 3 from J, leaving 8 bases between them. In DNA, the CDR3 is TGTGCCAGCAGCTTGGGGGAATACACCGGGGAGCTGTTTTTT. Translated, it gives CASSLGEYTGELFF.

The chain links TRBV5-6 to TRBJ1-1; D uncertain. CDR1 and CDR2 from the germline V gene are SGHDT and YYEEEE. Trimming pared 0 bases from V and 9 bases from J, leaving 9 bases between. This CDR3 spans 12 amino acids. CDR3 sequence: CASSLADMKAFF. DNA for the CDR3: TGTGCCAGCAGCTTGGCCGACATGAAAGCTTTCTTT.

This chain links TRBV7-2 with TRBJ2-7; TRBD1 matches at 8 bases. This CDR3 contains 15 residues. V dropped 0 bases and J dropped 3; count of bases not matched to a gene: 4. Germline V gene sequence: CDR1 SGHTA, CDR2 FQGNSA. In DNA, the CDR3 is TGTGCCAGCAGCTTAGCTGGGACAGGCGTCTACGAGCAGTACTTC. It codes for CASSLAGTGVYEQYF.

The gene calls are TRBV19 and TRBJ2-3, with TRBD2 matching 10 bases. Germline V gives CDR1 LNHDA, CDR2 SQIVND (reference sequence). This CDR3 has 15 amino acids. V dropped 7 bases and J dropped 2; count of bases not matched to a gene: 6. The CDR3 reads CASTPLAGITDTQYF. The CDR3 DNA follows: TGTGCCAGTACCCCACTAGCGGGGATCACAGATACGCAGTATTTT.